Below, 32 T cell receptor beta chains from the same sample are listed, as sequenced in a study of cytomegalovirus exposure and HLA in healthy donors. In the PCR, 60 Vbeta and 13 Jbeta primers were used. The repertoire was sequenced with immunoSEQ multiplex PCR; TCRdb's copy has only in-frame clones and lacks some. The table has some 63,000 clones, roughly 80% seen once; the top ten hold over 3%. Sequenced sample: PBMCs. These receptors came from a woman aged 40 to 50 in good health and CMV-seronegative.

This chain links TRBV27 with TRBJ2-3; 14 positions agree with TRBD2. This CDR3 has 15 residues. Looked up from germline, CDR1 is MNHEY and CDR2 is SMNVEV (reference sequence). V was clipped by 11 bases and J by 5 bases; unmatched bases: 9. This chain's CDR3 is CASTSGREELDTQYF. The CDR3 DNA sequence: TGTGCCTCGACTAGCGGGAGGGAAGAGTTAGATACGCAGTATTTT.

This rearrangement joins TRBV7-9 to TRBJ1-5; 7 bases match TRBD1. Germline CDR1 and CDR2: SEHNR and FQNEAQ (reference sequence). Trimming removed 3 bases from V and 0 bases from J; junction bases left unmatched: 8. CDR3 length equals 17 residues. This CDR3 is CASSFNAEGASNQPQHF. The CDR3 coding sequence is TGTGCCAGCAGCTTTAACGCAGAGGGGGCTAGCAATCAGCCCCAGCATTTT.

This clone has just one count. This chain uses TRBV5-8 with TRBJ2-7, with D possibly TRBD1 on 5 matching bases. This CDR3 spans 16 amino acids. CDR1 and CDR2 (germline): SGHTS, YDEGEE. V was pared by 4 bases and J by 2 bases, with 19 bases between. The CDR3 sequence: CASSVRPGRGTYEQYF. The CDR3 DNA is TGTGCCAGCAGCGTCCGTCCGGGTAGGGGAACCTACGAGCAGTACTTC.

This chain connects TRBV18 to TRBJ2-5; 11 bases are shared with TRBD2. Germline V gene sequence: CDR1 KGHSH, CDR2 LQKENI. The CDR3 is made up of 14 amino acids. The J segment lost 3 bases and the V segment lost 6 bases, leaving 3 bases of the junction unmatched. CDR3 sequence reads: CASSLTSGEETQYF. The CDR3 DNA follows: TGTGCCAGCTCCTTGACTAGCGGGGAAGAGACCCAGTACTTC.

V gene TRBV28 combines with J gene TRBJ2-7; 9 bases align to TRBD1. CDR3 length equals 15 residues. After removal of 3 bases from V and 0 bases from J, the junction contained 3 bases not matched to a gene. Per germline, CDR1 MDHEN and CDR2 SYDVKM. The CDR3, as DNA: TGTGCCAGCAGTTTGACAGGGGGGAGCTCCTACGAGCAGTACTTC. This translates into CASSLTGGSSYEQYF.

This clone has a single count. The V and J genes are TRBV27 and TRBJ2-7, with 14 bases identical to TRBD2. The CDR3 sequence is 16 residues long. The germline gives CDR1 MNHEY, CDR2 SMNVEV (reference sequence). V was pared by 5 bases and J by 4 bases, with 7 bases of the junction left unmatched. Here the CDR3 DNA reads TGTGCCAGCAGTCTCCGACTAGCGGGAGGGCCTTACGAGCAGTACTTC. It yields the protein CASSLRLAGGPYEQYF.

In DNA, the CDR3 is TGTGCCAGCAGCTACGGACAGGGCAATCAGCCCCAGCATTTT. Its translation is CASSYGQGNQPQHF. V usage is TRBV5-8 and J usage is TRBJ1-5, with 7 bases that match TRBD1. The CDR3 runs 14 residues. Per germline, CDR1 SGHTS and CDR2 YDEGEE. The ends lost 3 bases at V and 2 bases at J; junction bases unmatched: 2.

The CDR3 DNA is TGCAGCGCTGTGGGGCTCACCGGGACAGGGGACGATGAGCAGTTCTTC. It codes for CSAVGLTGTGDDEQFF. V gene TRBV29-1 combines with J gene TRBJ2-1, with 10 bases aligning to TRBD1. The CDR3 covers 16 residues. The J segment lost 8 bases and the V segment lost 7 bases, leaving 17 bases of the junction unmatched. Looked up from germline, CDR1 is SQVTM and CDR2 is ANQGSEA.

The CDR3 sequence is CASRPQGNTGELFF. The CDR3 DNA reads as TGCGCCAGCAGACCCCAGGGAAACACCGGGGAGCTGTTTTTT. The chain is built from TRBV4-3 and TRBJ2-2, with D possibly being TRBD1 (5 bases). The CDR3 is 14 residues long. In germline, CDR1 is LGHNA, CDR2 YSLEER. Between the trimmed V and J ends, which lost 6 bases and 2 bases, there was a span of 10 bases.

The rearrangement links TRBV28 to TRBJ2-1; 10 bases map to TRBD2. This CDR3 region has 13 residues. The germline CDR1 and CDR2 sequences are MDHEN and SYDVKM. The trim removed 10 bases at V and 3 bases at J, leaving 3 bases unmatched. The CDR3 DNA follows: TGTGCCACGGGACTAGCGATCTACAATGAGCAGTTCTTC. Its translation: CATGLAIYNEQFF. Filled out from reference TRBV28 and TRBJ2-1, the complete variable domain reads DVKVTQSSRYLVKRTGEKVFLECVQDMDHENMFWYRQDPGLGLRLIYFSYDVKMKEKGDIPEGYSVSREKKERFSLILESASTNQTSMYLCATGLAIYNEQFFGPGTRLTVL.

CDR3: CASSAPGGGEQFF. In nucleotides, the CDR3 is TGTGCCAGCTCGGCCCCGGGCGGGGGTGAGCAGTTCTTC. This chain uses TRBV18 with TRBJ2-1, with 7 bases lining up with TRBD2. The CDR3 sequence is 13 residues long. Germline V gives CDR1 KGHSH, CDR2 LQKENI. V shed 6 bases and J 9 bases; nucleotides not matched to a gene: 8.

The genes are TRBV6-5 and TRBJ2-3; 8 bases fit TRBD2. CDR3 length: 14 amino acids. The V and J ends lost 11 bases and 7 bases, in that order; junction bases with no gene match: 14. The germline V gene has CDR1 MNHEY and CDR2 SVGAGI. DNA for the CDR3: TGTGCCTCCGGCCCAGCGGGAGTTATGAATACGCAGTATTTT. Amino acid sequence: CASGPAGVMNTQYF.

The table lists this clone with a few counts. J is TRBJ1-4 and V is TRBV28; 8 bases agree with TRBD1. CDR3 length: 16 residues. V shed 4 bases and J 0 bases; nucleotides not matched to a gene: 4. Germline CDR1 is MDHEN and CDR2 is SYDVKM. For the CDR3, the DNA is TGTGCCAGCAGTTGGGACAGGTTCGCAACTAATGAAAAACTGTTTTTT. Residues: CASSWDRFATNEKLFF.

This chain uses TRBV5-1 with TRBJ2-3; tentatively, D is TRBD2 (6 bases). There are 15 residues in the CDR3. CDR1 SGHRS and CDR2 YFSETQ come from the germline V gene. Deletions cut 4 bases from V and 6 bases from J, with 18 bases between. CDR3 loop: CASSKGLFDVDTQYF. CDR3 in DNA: TGCGCCAGCAGCAAGGGACTTTTCGATGTGGATACGCAGTATTTT.

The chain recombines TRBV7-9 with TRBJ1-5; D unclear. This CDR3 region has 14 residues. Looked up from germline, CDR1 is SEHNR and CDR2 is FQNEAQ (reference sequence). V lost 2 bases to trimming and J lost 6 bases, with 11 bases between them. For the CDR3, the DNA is TGTGCCAGCAGCTTATCGCTTGCGGGTCAGCCCCAGCATTTT. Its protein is CASSLSLAGQPQHF.

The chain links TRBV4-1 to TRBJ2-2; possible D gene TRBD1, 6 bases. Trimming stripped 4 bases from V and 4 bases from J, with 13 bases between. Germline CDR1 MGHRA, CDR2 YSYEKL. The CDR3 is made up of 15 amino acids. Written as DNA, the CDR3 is TGCGCCAGCAGCCCGGGGACACTTAGCACCGGGGAGCTGTTTTTT. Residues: CASSPGTLSTGELFF.

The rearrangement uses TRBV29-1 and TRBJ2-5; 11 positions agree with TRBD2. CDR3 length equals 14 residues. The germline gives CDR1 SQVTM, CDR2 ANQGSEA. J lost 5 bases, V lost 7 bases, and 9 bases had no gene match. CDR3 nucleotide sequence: TGCAGCGCTACACCGGGACTAGCGGACGAGACCCAGTACTTC. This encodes CSATPGLADETQYF.

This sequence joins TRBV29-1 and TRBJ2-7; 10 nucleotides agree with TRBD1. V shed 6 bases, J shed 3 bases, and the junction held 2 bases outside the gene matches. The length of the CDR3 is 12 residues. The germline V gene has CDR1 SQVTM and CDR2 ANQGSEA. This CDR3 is CSVRDRGYEQYF. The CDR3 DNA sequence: TGCAGCGTCCGGGACAGGGGCTACGAGCAGTACTTC.

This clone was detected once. CDR3 bases: TGTGCCAGCAGCTCCGGTGTTGAAAAACTGTTTTTT. This translates into CASSSGVEKLFF. This sequence joins TRBV7-9 and TRBJ1-4, with D uncertain. The germline V and J ends were trimmed by 4 bases and 7 bases, with 7 bases remaining between them. The CDR3 runs 12 residues. The V gene's germline CDR1 is SEHNR and CDR2 FQNEAQ (reference sequence).

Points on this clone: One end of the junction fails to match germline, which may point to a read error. The CDR3 protein is CSSSPAMTLQETQYF. The CDR3 bases are TGTTCCAGCAGCCCAGCCATGACTCTACAAGAGACCCAGTACTTC. V gene TRBV7-9 combines with J gene TRBJ2-5; D is unclear. This CDR3 is built from 15 residues. Germline V gene lookup returns CDR1 SEHNR and CDR2 FQNEAQ (reference sequence).

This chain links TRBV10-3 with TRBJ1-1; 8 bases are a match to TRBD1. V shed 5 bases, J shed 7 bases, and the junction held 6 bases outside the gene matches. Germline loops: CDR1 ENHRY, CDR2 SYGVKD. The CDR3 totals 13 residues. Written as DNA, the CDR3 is TGTGCCATCAGTTTGGACAGGGTGAATGAAGCTTTCTTT. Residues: CAISLDRVNEAFF.

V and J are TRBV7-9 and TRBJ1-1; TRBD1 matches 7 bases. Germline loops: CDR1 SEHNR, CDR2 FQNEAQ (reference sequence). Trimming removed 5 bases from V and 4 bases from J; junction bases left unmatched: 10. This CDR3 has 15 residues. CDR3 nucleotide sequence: TGTGCCAGCAGCATCCGAGGACAGGCCCCCACTGAAGCTTTCTTT. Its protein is CASSIRGQAPTEAFF.

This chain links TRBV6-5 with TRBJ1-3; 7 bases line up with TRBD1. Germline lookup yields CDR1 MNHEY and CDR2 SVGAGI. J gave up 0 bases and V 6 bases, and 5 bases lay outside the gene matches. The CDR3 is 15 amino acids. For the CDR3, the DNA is TGTGCCAGCAGGCGACAGGGAAACTCTGGAAACACCATATATTTT. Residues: CASRRQGNSGNTIYF.

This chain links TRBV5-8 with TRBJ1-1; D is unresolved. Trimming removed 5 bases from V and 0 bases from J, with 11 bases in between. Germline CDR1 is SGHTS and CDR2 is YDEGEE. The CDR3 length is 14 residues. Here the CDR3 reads CASSFGIMNTEAFF. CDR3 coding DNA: TGTGCCAGCAGTTTCGGGATCATGAACACTGAAGCTTTCTTT.

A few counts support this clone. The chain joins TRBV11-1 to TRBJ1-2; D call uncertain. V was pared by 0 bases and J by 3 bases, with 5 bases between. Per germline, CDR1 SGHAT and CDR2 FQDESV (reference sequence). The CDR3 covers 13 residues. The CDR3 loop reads CASSLARDYGYTF. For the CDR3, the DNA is TGTGCCAGCAGCTTAGCCCGGGACTATGGCTACACCTTC.

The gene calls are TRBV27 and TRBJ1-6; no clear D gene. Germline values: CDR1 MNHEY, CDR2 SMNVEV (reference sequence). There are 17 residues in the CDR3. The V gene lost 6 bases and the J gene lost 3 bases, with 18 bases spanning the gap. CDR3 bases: TGTGCCAGCAGAACCCCCTTTAGGGAGAACTATAATTCACCCCTCCACTTT. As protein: CASRTPFRENYNSPLHF.

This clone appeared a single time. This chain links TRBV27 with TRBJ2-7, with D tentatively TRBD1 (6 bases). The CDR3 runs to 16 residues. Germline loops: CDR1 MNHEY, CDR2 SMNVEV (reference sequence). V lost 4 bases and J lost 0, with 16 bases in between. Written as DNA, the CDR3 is TGTGCCAGCAGTTCCGGTCAGGGGCTAAGCTCCTACGAGCAGTACTTC. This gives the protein CASSSGQGLSSYEQYF.

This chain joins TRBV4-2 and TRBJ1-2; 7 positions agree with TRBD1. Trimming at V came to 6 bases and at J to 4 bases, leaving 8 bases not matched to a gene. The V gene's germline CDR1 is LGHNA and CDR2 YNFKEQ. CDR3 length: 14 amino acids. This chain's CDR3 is CASRKTGSGYGYTF. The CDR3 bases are TGTGCCAGCAGGAAGACAGGGAGCGGCTATGGCTACACCTTC.

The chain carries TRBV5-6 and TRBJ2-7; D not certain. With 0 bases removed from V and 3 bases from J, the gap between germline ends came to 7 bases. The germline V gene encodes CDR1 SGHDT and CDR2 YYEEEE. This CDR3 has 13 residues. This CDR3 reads CASSLGRNYEQYF. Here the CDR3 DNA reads TGTGCCAGCAGCTTGGGCAGGAACTACGAGCAGTACTTC.

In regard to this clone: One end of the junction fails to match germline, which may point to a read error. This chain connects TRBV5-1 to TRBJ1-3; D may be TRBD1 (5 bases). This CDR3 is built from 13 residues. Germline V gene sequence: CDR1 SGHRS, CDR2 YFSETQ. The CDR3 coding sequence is TGCGCTAGCAGCTTGGAGGGGGGAAACACCATATATTTT. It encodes CASSLEGGNTIYF.

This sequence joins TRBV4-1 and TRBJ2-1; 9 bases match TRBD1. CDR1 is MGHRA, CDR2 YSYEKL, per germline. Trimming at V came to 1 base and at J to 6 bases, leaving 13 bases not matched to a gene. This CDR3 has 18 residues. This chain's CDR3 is CASSQALREQGAGNEQFF. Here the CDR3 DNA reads TGCGCCAGCAGCCAAGCTCTTAGAGAACAGGGGGCTGGCAATGAGCAGTTCTTC.

The CDR3 region is CASSLSPGQATYGYTF. The CDR3 DNA is TGTGCCAGCAGTTTATCTCCGGGACAGGCAACCTATGGCTACACCTTC. The J gene is TRBJ1-2, the V gene TRBV28; 8 nucleotides match TRBD1. This CDR3 has 16 residues. Germline V gene data show CDR1 as MDHEN and CDR2 as SYDVKM. J gave up 4 bases and V 1 base, and 8 bases lay outside the gene matches.